This record covers a single T cell receptor beta chain. Its target is not known. The germline CDR1 and CDR2 sequences are ENHRY and SYGVKD. This CDR3 comprises 15 residues. Trimming stripped 2 bases from V and 3 bases from J, with 13 bases between. The data were taken from a study of shared clonotypes between healthy human individuals. Findings and limits, study-wide: An effect of sequencing depth on clonotype sharing among donors was expected. Shared clonotypes across all four donors exceeded non-shared ones in generation probability. Larger estimated richness was generally recorded for naive subsets relative to memory subsets.

Produced via immunoSEQ multiplex PCR; TCRdb's table is partial and in-frame only. The sample contains over a million clones, 75% of which appear only once. This receptor was identified in a man between 18 and 29 years old in good health. Sequenced: memory CD4+ T cells sorted from blood. The subset is: CD45RA-negative fraction. The rearrangement uses TRBV10-3 and TRBJ1-1, with unresolved D. CDR3 bases: TGTGCCATCAGTGAGGAACTGCCGGTTCACACTGAAGCTTTCTTT. It codes for CAISEELPVHTEAFF.